The clone carrying this TCR beta chain came up many times. The antigen is not known. Amplified TCR beta CDR3 regions derived from RNA transcripts. RT-PCR in the first round (using the HTBI primer set) targeted the TCR CDR3. Each CDR3 protein gets one entry after TCRdb re-called the multiplex PCR reads with MiXCR. The table includes 500,000 to 650,000 distinct CDR3 sequences, approximately 15% detected once. The sample belongs to a study of T cells in Graves' hyperthyroidism and ophthalmopathy. General study findings and limits: Most thyroid clonotypes that were expanded above 0.001 also turned up in blood. A model built on 13 V-J features separated ophthalmopathy from stable hyperthyroidism.

Looked up from germline, CDR1 is SGHRS and CDR2 is YFSETQ. The J segment lost 4 bases and the V segment lost 1 base, leaving 6 bases of the junction unmatched. This CDR3 comprises 15 residues. The receptor was isolated from a woman aged 45-59 years with Graves' ophthalmopathy. Sequencing was performed on blood. The chain joins TRBV5-1 to TRBJ2-7; 9 nucleotides line up with TRBD1. The CDR3 sequence is CASSLMTGGPYEQYF. CDR3 nucleotides: TGCGCCAGCAGCTTGATGACAGGGGGACCGTACGAGCAGTACTTC.